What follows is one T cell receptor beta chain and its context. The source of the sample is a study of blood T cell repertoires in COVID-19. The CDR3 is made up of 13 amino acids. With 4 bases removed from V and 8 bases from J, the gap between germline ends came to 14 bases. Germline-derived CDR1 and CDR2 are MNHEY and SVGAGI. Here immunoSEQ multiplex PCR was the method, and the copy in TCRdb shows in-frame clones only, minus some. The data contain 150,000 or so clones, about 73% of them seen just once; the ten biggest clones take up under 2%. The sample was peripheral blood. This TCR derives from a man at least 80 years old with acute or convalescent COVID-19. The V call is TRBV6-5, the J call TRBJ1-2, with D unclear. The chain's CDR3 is CASSSGMSKGYTF. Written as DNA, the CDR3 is TGTGCCAGCAGTTCCGGGATGTCAAAGGGCTACACCTTC.